Below, 21 T cell receptor beta chains from the same sample are listed, as sequenced in a study of blood T cells in healthy people across ages. Sample-barcoded 5' priming and a J-beta primer mix drove a second PCR of roughly 7 to 11 cycles. TCRdb passed the 5' RACE reads through MiXCR, listing each CDR3 protein once. Of hundreds of thousands of distinct CDR3 sequences in the sample, about 51% are singletons; the top ten hold 13%. The sequenced sample consisted of blood. These receptors were taken from a woman older than 75 in good health.

There are a few counts of this clonotype. The chain employs TRBV7-2 and TRBJ2-7, with D maybe TRBD2 (6 bases). CDR3 length: 16 amino acids. The V end lost 3 bases, the J end lost 1 base, and 16 bases lay between the germline ends. Germline lookup yields CDR1 SGHTA and CDR2 FQGNSA. The CDR3 is CASSFSDPGASYEQYF. As DNA, the CDR3 is TGTGCCAGCAGCTTTAGCGACCCGGGAGCGTCCTACGAGCAGTACTTC. The entire variable domain, with the rest obtained from reference TRBV7-2 and TRBJ2-7, is as follows: GAGVSQSPSNKVTEKGKDVELRCDPISGHTALYWYRQSLGQGLEFLIYFQGNSAPDKSGLPSDRFSAERTGGSVSTLTIQRTQQEDSAVYLCASSFSDPGASYEQYFGPGTRLTVT.

V usage is TRBV3-1 and J usage is TRBJ2-1, with a weak D call TRBD2 (5 bases). The ends were cut back, 3 bases at V and 4 bases at J, with 13 bases in the middle. CDR1 is LGHDT and CDR2 is YNNKEL in the germline V gene (reference sequence). There are 15 residues in the CDR3. DNA for the CDR3: TGTGCCAGCAGCCATGGAGGACGGATGTACAATGAGCAGTTCTTC. Residues: CASSHGGRMYNEQFF.

Points on this clonotype: A much larger clone sits a single nucleotide away, making a read error possible. The rearrangement joins TRBV27 to TRBJ2-1, with a possible D match to TRBD1 (5 bases). V shed 6 bases and J shed 9 bases, with 24 bases lying between them. The germline CDR1 and CDR2 sequences are MNHEY and SMNVEV (reference sequence). The CDR3 runs 16 residues. This CDR3 is CASSSFEDNIGTEQFF. CDR3 nucleotide sequence: TGTGCCAGCAGCTCCTTCGAGGACAACATAGGAACTGAGCAGTTCTTC.

The V call is TRBV7-2, the J call TRBJ1-2, with 7 bases fitting TRBD1. This CDR3 spans 14 amino acids. V trimming: 3 bases; J trimming: 7 bases; junction bases outside the gene matches: 8. Germline-derived CDR1 and CDR2 are SGHTA and FQGNSA. The DNA of the CDR3 is TGTGCCAGCAGCTTCTACAGGGGCGAGCGTGGCTACACCTTC. This codes for CASSFYRGERGYTF.

This clonotype appeared many times. The chain couples TRBV20-1 to TRBJ2-3; perhaps D is TRBD1 or TRBD2 (5 bases each). The CDR3 is 15 residues long. CDR1 and CDR2 (germline): DFQATT, SNEGSKA (reference sequence). Trimming pared 5 bases from V and 3 bases from J, leaving 18 bases between. The CDR3 loop reads CSAPRRWGSTDTQYF. DNA of the CDR3: TGCAGTGCTCCCCGTCGGTGGGGGAGTACAGATACGCAGTATTTT.

This sequence joins TRBV4-1 and TRBJ1-5; no reliable D call. There are 15 residues in the CDR3. The germline V and J ends were trimmed by 1 base and 2 bases, with 9 bases remaining between them. CDR1 and CDR2 from the germline V gene are MGHRA and YSYEKL. CDR3 sequence: CASSQGLNGNQPQHF. As DNA, the CDR3 is TGCGCCAGCAGCCAAGGGTTGAATGGCAATCAGCCCCAGCATTTT.

This clonotype was detected ten times or more. The chain combines TRBV29-1 with TRBJ2-7; maybe TRBD1 (5 bases). CDR3 length: 13 amino acids. V was trimmed by 8 bases and J by 2 bases, leaving 16 bases between them. Germline-derived CDR1 and CDR2 are SQVTM and ANQGSEA. The CDR3 DNA reads as TGCAGCTTTCTCCTACAGGAGACCTACGAGCAGTACTTC. Translation gives CSFLLQETYEQYF.

The table lists this clonotype with many counts. CDR3 region: CATSVPGAGPNWDEQFF. The CDR3, as DNA: TGTGCCACCTCGGTCCCCGGCGCGGGCCCAAACTGGGATGAGCAGTTCTTC. The chain uses TRBV12-3 or TRBV12-4 and TRBJ2-1, with a possible D match to TRBD2 (5 bases). The germline V and J ends were trimmed by 10 bases and 8 bases, with 30 bases remaining between them. CDR3 size: 17 residues.

The chain carries TRBV29-1 and TRBJ1-5; no definite D call. Trimming shortened V by 4 bases and J by 3 bases, and 7 bases separated the two germline ends. The CDR3 totals 12 residues. Per the germline V gene, CDR1 is SQVTM and CDR2 is ANQGSEA. CDR3: CSVAENNQPQHF. CDR3 DNA sequence: TGCAGCGTTGCGGAAAACAATCAGCCCCAGCATTTT.

The rearrangement links TRBV20-1 to TRBJ2-7; TRBD1 agrees at 9 bases. The CDR3 covers 14 residues. Germline-derived CDR1 and CDR2 are DFQATT and SNEGSKA (reference sequence). V lost 2 bases and J lost 5; bases outside the gene matches: 7. The CDR3 DNA follows: TGCAGTGCTAGACTGGGACAGGGTAACAACGAGCAGTACTTC. Protein sequence: CSARLGQGNNEQYF.

The J gene is TRBJ2-2, the V gene TRBV27; no clear D gene. The germline V gene encodes CDR1 MNHEY and CDR2 SMNVEV (reference sequence). V lost 5 bases, J lost 6 bases, and 7 bases lay in between. The CDR3 consists of 12 residues. This CDR3 reads CASSPTSGELFF. CDR3 bases: TGTGCCAGCAGTCCTACCTCCGGGGAGCTGTTTTTT.

With regard to this clonotype: A much more abundant neighbour one base away suggests this may be a read error. V gene TRBV20-1 combines with J gene TRBJ2-7; 8 bases align to TRBD1. The CDR3 runs 15 residues. Germline lookup yields CDR1 DFQATT and CDR2 SNEGSKA (reference sequence). The trim removed 5 bases at V and 0 bases at J, leaving 9 bases unmatched. The CDR3 is CSAGTTGVSSYEQYF. In DNA, the CDR3 is TGCAGTGCTGGTACGACAGGGGTGTCCTCCTACGAGCAGTACTTC.

The CDR3 DNA reads TGTGCCATCACTAGGGGACAGGGCGATGAGCAGTTCTTC. Its protein is CAITRGQGDEQFF. The rearrangement uses TRBV10-3 and TRBJ2-1; 9 bases fit TRBD1. This CDR3 has 13 amino acids. Trimming at V came to 7 bases and at J to 8 bases, leaving 6 bases not matched to a gene. Germline V gene data show CDR1 as ENHRY and CDR2 as SYGVKD.

To note about this clonotype: Since a much larger clone is just one base distant, this may be a read error. This sequence joins TRBV5-1 and TRBJ2-1, with no clear D. The CDR3 has 13 residues. CDR1 is SGHRS, CDR2 YFSETQ, per germline. Trimming stripped 4 bases from V and 5 bases from J, with 10 bases between. In DNA, the CDR3 is TGCGCCAGCAGCCTTATGGAGCACAATGAGCAGTTCTTC. Protein sequence: CASSLMEHNEQFF.

The J gene is TRBJ2-1, the V gene TRBV27; D unclear. Between the trimmed V and J ends, which lost 6 bases and 7 bases, there was a span of 10 bases. Per the germline V gene, CDR1 is MNHEY and CDR2 is SMNVEV (reference sequence). This CDR3 region has 12 residues. This chain's CDR3 is CASRRTVNEQFF. DNA of the CDR3: TGTGCCAGCAGGAGAACTGTGAATGAGCAGTTCTTC.

This clonotype was detected a few times. This rearrangement joins TRBV7-9 to TRBJ2-7; TRBD2 might be the D (5 bases). CDR3 length: 14 residues. V shed 3 bases and J shed 5 bases, with 14 bases lying between them. Germline values: CDR1 SEHNR, CDR2 FQNEAQ (reference sequence). DNA for the CDR3: TGTGCCAGCAGCTTTGGAGGTTTTGGTGACGAGCAGTACTTC. Protein: CASSFGGFGDEQYF.

This clonotype was counted only a few times. The V and J genes are TRBV5-1 and TRBJ2-1; TRBD2 matches 10 bases. V lost 3 bases to trimming and J lost 5 bases; unmatched junction nucleotides: 11. The CDR3 extends over 17 amino acids. Germline CDR1 reads SGHRS; CDR2 reads YFSETQ. The DNA for the CDR3 is TGCGCCAGCAGCTCCCGAAGATCTAGCGGGGGTCACAATGAGCAGTTCTTC. It yields the protein CASSSRRSSGGHNEQFF.

This clonotype was picked up one time. With a much larger clone just one base away, this may be a read error. As DNA, the CDR3 is TGTGCCAGCAGTCCTTCCGTGGCGGGGGCCACAGATACGCAGTATTTT. This encodes CASSPSVAGATDTQYF. The J gene is TRBJ2-3, the V gene TRBV12-3 or TRBV12-4; D perhaps matches TRBD2 (7 bases). The length of the CDR3 is 16 residues. The V end was cut by 5 bases, the J end by 2 bases, with 17 bases between.

This clonotype has a count of ten or more. The chain joins TRBV12-3 or TRBV12-4 to TRBJ2-5, with 10 bases fitting TRBD2. V gave up 3 bases and J gave up 3 bases; unmatched junction bases: 13. The CDR3 totals 18 residues. The CDR3 nucleotides are TGTGCCAGCAGTTTCCAACCTGATGGACTAGCGGCAAAAGAGACCCAGTACTTC. Translated, it gives CASSFQPDGLAAKETQYF.

The V and J genes are TRBV20-1 and TRBJ1-4; D ambiguous. The germline V gene has CDR1 DFQATT and CDR2 SNEGSKA (reference sequence). V was shortened by 5 bases and J by 8 bases, with 9 bases between the two germline ends. The CDR3 contains 11 residues. CDR3 sequence reads: CSAEADEKLFF. The CDR3 DNA follows: TGCAGTGCTGAGGCAGACGAAAAACTGTTTTTT.

With respect to this clonotype: This clone may be a read error of a much larger clone one base away. This chain uses TRBV7-9 with TRBJ1-4, with 8 bases matching TRBD1. The CDR3 runs to 14 residues. Germline lookup yields CDR1 SEHNR and CDR2 FQNEAQ (reference sequence). CDR3 residues: CVSSSDRGGEKLFF. CDR3 bases: TGTGTCAGCAGCTCCGACAGGGGTGGTGAAAAACTGTTTTTT. The complete variable domain, with remaining parts taken from reference TRBV7-9 and TRBJ1-4, reads DTGVSQNPRHKITKRGQNVTFRCDPISEHNRLYWYRQTLGQGPEFLTYFQNEAQLEKSRLLSDRFSAERPKGSFSTLEIQRTEQGDSAMYLCVSSSDRGGEKLFFGSGTQLSVL.